One sample yielded the 19 T cell receptor beta chains listed below, sequenced in a study of human T cells and chemical hapten exposure. Described time point: patch test 2, 6 weeks after DPC sensitization. Treatment here: therapeutic diphenylcyclopropenone sensitization with weekly scalp DPC. TCRdb analysed the RACE reads with MiXCR anew, one entry per CDR3 protein. The data contain tens of thousands of distinct CDR3 sequences, approximately 9% of them singletons. Source: whole blood, taken in connection with sensitization to the hapten diphenylcyclopropenone (DPC). These receptors originate from a woman aged 50 to 65 with alopecia areata. Some clones in this sample may be carry-over from other donors' samples.

The chain links TRBV27 to TRBJ2-3; TRBD2 agrees at 12 bases. Per the germline V gene, CDR1 is MNHEY and CDR2 is SMNVEV (reference sequence). This CDR3 comprises 16 residues. The V and J ends lost 3 bases and 4 bases, in that order; junction bases with no gene match: 5. The CDR3 region has the DNA TGTGCCAGCAGTTTTTTCCTAGCGGGAGGGGCAGATACGCAGTATTTT. Translating gives CASSFFLAGGADTQYF.

In its sample, this clonotype was seen many times. The V gene is TRBV12-3 or TRBV12-4, the J gene TRBJ2-3, with D unresolved. The CDR3 runs 15 residues. V lost 6 bases to trimming and J lost 1 base, with 14 bases between them. The CDR3 DNA sequence: TGTGCCAGCAGGCGGTATGGTACCCGCACAGATACGCAGTATTTT. Translated: CASRRYGTRTDTQYF.

The chain is built from TRBV5-1 and TRBJ2-3; D is perhaps TRBD1 or TRBD2 (7 bases each). The V end was cut by 4 bases, the J end by 2 bases, with 14 bases between. Germline CDR1 is SGHRS and CDR2 is YFSETQ. This CDR3 region has 15 residues. In DNA form, the CDR3 reads TGCGCCAGCAGCCGGGACAGCGGGAACACAGATACGCAGTATTTT. This encodes CASSRDSGNTDTQYF.

This clonotype was found many times. V usage is TRBV18 and J usage is TRBJ2-5; a possible D gene is TRBD1 (5 bases). V lost 1 base, J lost 2 bases, and 11 bases lay in between. In germline, CDR1 is KGHSH, CDR2 LQKENI. The CDR3 consists of 15 residues. CDR3 loop: CASSPRQGRQETQYF. The DNA for the CDR3 is TGTGCCAGCTCACCACGCCAGGGCCGACAAGAGACCCAGTACTTC.

This clonotype was recorded at least ten times. The rearrangement joins TRBV7-2 to TRBJ1-5, with unresolved D. Trimming shortened V by 0 bases and J by 3 bases, and 6 bases separated the two germline ends. This CDR3 spans 14 amino acids. CDR1 and CDR2 from the germline V gene are SGHTA and FQGNSA. CDR3 residues: CASSLAPVNQPQHF. The CDR3 coding sequence is TGTGCCAGCAGCTTAGCCCCGGTCAATCAGCCCCAGCATTTT.

This clonotype was observed at least ten times. The rearrangement uses TRBV29-1 and TRBJ1-1; D unclear. Trimming left V 4 bases short and J 7 bases short, with 13 bases between. The germline CDR1 and CDR2 sequences are SQVTM and ANQGSEA. The CDR3 is 12 amino acids. CDR3 in DNA: TGCAGCGTTGCCGGAGACTCACTTGAAGCTTTCTTT. Translation: CSVAGDSLEAFF. Looking up the rest from reference TRBV29-1 and TRBJ1-1 gives the full variable domain: SAVISQKPSRDICQRGTSLTIQCQVDSQVTMMFWYRQQPGQSLTLIATANQGSEATYESGFVIDKFPISRPNLTFSTLTVSNMSPEDSSIYLCSVAGDSLEAFFGQGTRLTVV.

Ten or more counts support this clonotype. The chain uses TRBV6-5 and TRBJ1-1; tentatively, D is TRBD1 (6 bases). The CDR3 runs 14 residues. Germline CDR1 MNHEY, CDR2 SVGAGI. V was shortened by 6 bases and J by 3 bases, with 14 bases between the two germline ends. CDR3 sequence: CASRTQGTYTEAFF. In DNA form, the CDR3 reads TGTGCCAGCAGAACACAGGGCACCTACACTGAAGCTTTCTTT.

The chain has TRBV27 and TRBJ2-1, with 8 bases matching TRBD2. The CDR3 is 14 residues long. From germline, CDR1 is MNHEY and CDR2 SMNVEV (reference sequence). Trimming removed 10 bases from V and 4 bases from J; junction bases left unmatched: 9. CDR3 protein: CAIASGGLYNEQFF. In DNA, the CDR3 is TGTGCCATCGCCAGCGGGGGCCTGTACAATGAGCAGTTCTTC.

This clonotype was observed a handful of times. The chain joins TRBV14 to TRBJ2-1; D possibly corresponds to TRBD2 (5 bases). Germline V CDR1 and CDR2: SGHDN, FVKESK. This CDR3 is built from 14 residues. The V end lost 3 bases, the J end lost 3 bases, and 9 bases lay between the germline ends. CDR3 residues: CASSHAGFYNEQFF. DNA for the CDR3: TGTGCCAGCAGCCACGCGGGTTTCTACAATGAGCAGTTCTTC.

This clonotype showed up just a few times. The chain combines TRBV2 with TRBJ1-5; D is undetermined. Germline values: CDR1 SNHLY, CDR2 FYNNEI. The V gene lost 5 bases and the J gene lost 4 bases, with 12 bases spanning the gap. CDR3 length: 14 residues. The CDR3 sequence is CASSLGRQNQPQHF. CDR3 DNA sequence: TGTGCCAGCAGTCTTGGACGGCAGAATCAGCCCCAGCATTTT.

CDR3 bases: TGCGCCAGCACCTTCGAGGGGGGAAGCACAGATACGCAGTATTTT. It is translated as CASTFEGGSTDTQYF. The rearrangement uses TRBV5-1 and TRBJ2-3; the D gene could be TRBD1 or TRBD2 (6 bases each). This CDR3 spans 15 amino acids. Trimming left V 6 bases short and J 0 bases short, with 14 bases between. Looked up from germline, CDR1 is SGHRS and CDR2 is YFSETQ.

This chain joins TRBV28 and TRBJ2-7; perhaps TRBD2 as D (5 bases). The V gene's germline CDR1 is MDHEN and CDR2 SYDVKM. The CDR3 length is 13 residues. V was shortened by 4 bases and J by 3 bases, with 10 bases between the two germline ends. The CDR3, as DNA: TGTGCCAGCAGTTCTCCCCGGGACTACGAGCAGTACTTC. Amino acid sequence: CASSSPRDYEQYF.

This chain uses TRBV6-2 or TRBV6-3 with TRBJ2-1; D remains ambiguous. The germline CDR1 and CDR2 sequences are MNHEY and SVGEGT. With 2 bases removed from V and 9 bases from J, the gap between germline ends came to 8 bases. The CDR3 totals 12 residues. The CDR3 bases are TGTGCCAGCAGTTACCGTTCGGGTGAGCAGTTCTTC. Translating it yields CASSYRSGEQFF.

This clonotype came up many times. The chain combines TRBV12-3 or TRBV12-4 with TRBJ1-6; D possibly corresponds to TRBD1 (5 bases). This CDR3 is 17 amino acids long. Trimming took 3 bases from V and 9 from J, leaving 21 bases between them. CDR3 nucleotide sequence: TGTGCCAGCAGTTTTACCGCCCCAGGGCAGGGTGGTTCACCCCTCCACTTT. Its translation: CASSFTAPGQGGSPLHF.

V is TRBV7-2 and J is TRBJ1-5, with 8 bases matching TRBD1. Germline loops: CDR1 SGHTA, CDR2 FQGNSA. The CDR3 has 15 residues. V trimming: 5 bases; J trimming: 2 bases; junction bases outside the gene matches: 5. CDR3 sequence (DNA): TGTGCCAGCAGCCTTACGACAGGGGGCAATCAGCCCCAGCATTTT. It is translated as CASSLTTGGNQPQHF. The whole variable domain, filled in from reference TRBV7-2 and TRBJ1-5, reads GAGVSQSPSNKVTEKGKDVELRCDPISGHTALYWYRQSLGQGLEFLIYFQGNSAPDKSGLPSDRFSAERTGGSVSTLTIQRTQQEDSAVYLCASSLTTGGNQPQHFGDGTRLSIL.

CDR3 in amino acids: CAIGDRVNSGANVLTF. In nucleotides, the CDR3 is TGTGCCATCGGGGACAGGGTTAACTCTGGGGCCAACGTCCTGACTTTC. The gene calls are TRBV10-3 and TRBJ2-6, with TRBD1 identical over 9 bases. The CDR3 contains 16 residues. The germline CDR1 and CDR2 sequences are ENHRY and SYGVKD. Germline trimming cut 8 bases from V and 0 bases from J; bases unmatched to any gene: 5.

The genes are TRBV10-3 and TRBJ2-5, with no clear D. CDR1 and CDR2 from the germline V gene are ENHRY and SYGVKD. V was clipped by 6 bases and J by 5 bases, with 10 bases between them. The CDR3 totals 12 residues. The CDR3, as DNA: TGTGCCATCAGGGGTCACGAGGAGACCCAGTACTTC. It is translated as CAIRGHEETQYF.

This clonotype came up a few times. This chain links TRBV7-9 with TRBJ2-3; TRBD2 agrees at 14 bases. Looked up from germline, CDR1 is SEHNR and CDR2 is FQNEAQ (reference sequence). The J segment lost 2 bases and the V segment lost 10 bases, leaving 5 bases of the junction unmatched. This CDR3 has 15 residues. CDR3 residues: CAIGTSGGSTDTQYF. The CDR3 DNA sequence: TGTGCCATCGGGACTAGCGGGGGCTCCACAGATACGCAGTATTTT.

This clonotype was seen a handful of times. The CDR3 is CSVIPGRISGANVLTF. CDR3 DNA: TGCAGCGTCATACCGGGACGTATCTCTGGGGCCAACGTCCTGACTTTC. The rearrangement links TRBV29-1 to TRBJ2-6; D might be TRBD1 or TRBD2, each matching 5 bases. The germline V and J ends were trimmed by 6 bases and 0 bases, with 15 bases remaining between them. Per the germline V gene, CDR1 is SQVTM and CDR2 is ANQGSEA. This CDR3 is 16 amino acids long.